This TCR beta chain was captured in a study of early T cells in non-severe SARS-CoV-2 infection. TCRdb reprocessed the 5' RACE reads via MiXCR and lists one record per CDR3 protein. The sample consists of 55,000 to 75,000 distinct CDR3 sequences, more than 7% of them appearing once. The CDR3 extends over 14 amino acids. V shed 4 bases, J shed 3 bases, and the junction held 7 bases outside the gene matches. Germline CDR1 and CDR2: SGHRS and YFSETQ. The J gene is TRBJ2-7, the V gene TRBV5-1, with TRBD2 matching over 7 bases. Sample: whole blood. The sequence came from an adult who was a healthcare worker with PCR-confirmed SARS-CoV-2 infection or an uninfected control (not recorded which). The CDR3 DNA is TGCGCCAGCAGCCCGGCGGGCGGGAGCTACGAGCAGTACTTC. It encodes CASSPAGGSYEQYF.